This T cell receptor beta chain was sequenced during a study of T-cell reconstitution after alpha-beta-depleted transplantation in children listed by TCRdb under 2016. A note on the overall study: The study quantitatively tracked T-cell immune reconstitution after TCRalphabeta/CD19-depleted allogeneic hematopoietic cell transplantation in children using TCR repertoire profiling.

Turning to this clonotype: No cognate antigen has been identified for it. Base qualities are not recorded, but no much larger clone differs from it by a single base.

The protocol used for the library was PCR. This sample was sequenced with an Illumina HiSeq 2500. To normalize quantification of the TCRbeta repertoire, the TCR libraries were built with molecular barcoding that relied on unique molecular identifiers. TCRdb reprocessing: public reads trimmed at Q25 with fastp, clones called with MiXCR, in-frame beta chains kept. Every entry covers one CDR3 protein and lists the most common genes and DNA from its rows. This sample is represented by about 610,000 distinct CDR3 sequences; more than 9% of them were singletons. The ten largest clones add up to less than 5% of the sample. The sequence was collected from a human donor who donated a stem cell graft to a child with acute myeloid leukemia. The material was PBMCs from the stem cell graft donor, obtained from the stem cell graft.

DNA sequence: TGTGCCAGCAGCTTAGGAGTCTGGGACAGGGTCTACGAGCAGTACTTC. This yields the protein CASSLGVWDRVYEQYF. The sequence joins TRBV7-2 to TRBJ2-7; 9 bases in between match TRBD1. After removal of 1 base from V and 3 bases from J, the junction retains 7 bases not matched to a gene. The CDR1 and CDR2 encoded by the germline V gene are SGHTA and FQGNSA. From its cysteine to its phenylalanine, the CDR3 spans 16 amino acids. Of the read, only the CDR3 DNA is kept; its 48 bases are in frame from base 1. Here the CDR3 is joined to the reference TRBV7-2 and TRBJ2-7 genes, and the full variable domain is: GAGVSQSPSNKVTEKGKDVELRCDPISGHTALYWYRQSLGQGLEFLIYFQGNSAPDKSGLPSDRFSAERTGGSVSTLTIQRTQQEDSAVYLCASSLGVWDRVYEQYFGPGTRLTVT.